The following is a T cell receptor (beta chain) sequence with its context. Study processing details: Reference gene primer amplification yielded estimated nucleated cell counts. Using immunoSEQ multiplex PCR, the repertoire was profiled, and TCRdb retains in-frame clones only, with some absent. The V and J calls and clone size come from that table; D and trimming were worked out from the DNA. The table includes approximately 130,000 clones, more than 80% detected once. The data were taken from a study of blood T cell repertoires in COVID-19. For the study at large: Italy, Spain and the United States were the sources of the convalescent and acute COVID-19 samples. PBMCs, B-cell-depleted T cells, or T cells provided the cDNA or gDNA that made up the material.

The length of the CDR3 is 15 residues. Germline V gene sequence: CDR1 SGHTA, CDR2 FQGNSA. The V and J ends lost 2 bases and 10 bases, in that order; junction bases with no gene match: 11. Sequenced input: peripheral blood. The chain carries TRBV7-2 and TRBJ2-1; 7 positions match TRBD2. This sequence originates from a human donor in a cohort sampled during active COVID-19. CDR3 sequence (DNA): TGTGCCAGCAGCTTATTGCTAGCGGCCCCCCGGGAGCAGTTCTTC. Translating gives CASSLLLAAPREQFF.